This entry lists 2 T cell receptor beta chains sequenced from one sample in a study of tumor and adjacent non-tumor tissue in lung cancer. The template was RNA from unsorted bulk tissue. TCRbeta libraries were built with three rounds of nested PCR, modified from ARM-PCR. TCRdb re-called the multiplex PCR reads through MiXCR, storing one row per CDR3 protein. This sample has 120,000 or so distinct CDR3 sequences; approximately 71% occur once, and the top ten carry 10% to 15%. The sequenced material came from lung tumor tissue. These receptors were obtained from a man younger than 45 with non-small cell lung cancer.

Comments on this clonotype: At one end the junction does not follow the germline gene, possibly because of a read error. The CDR3 DNA sequence: TGTGCCAGCAGTCCCCTCCCGGACAGCACGGATACGCACTATTTT. Protein: CASSPLPDSTDTHYF. The V call is TRBV6-1, the J call TRBJ2-3, with a tentative D call TRBD1 (6 bases). CDR1 is MNHNS, CDR2 SASEGT, per germline. The CDR3 runs 15 residues.

With respect to this clonotype: One end of the junction is discordant with germline, which a read error may explain. This rearrangement joins TRBV11-2 to TRBJ2-7; TRBD2 agrees at 7 bases. This CDR3 has 13 amino acids. Germline V gene data show CDR1 as SGHAT and CDR2 as FQNNGV. Here the CDR3 DNA reads TGTGAGAGCAGCTTAGAGCTGGGGGGGGAACAGTATTTC. This sequence encodes CESSLELGGEQYF.